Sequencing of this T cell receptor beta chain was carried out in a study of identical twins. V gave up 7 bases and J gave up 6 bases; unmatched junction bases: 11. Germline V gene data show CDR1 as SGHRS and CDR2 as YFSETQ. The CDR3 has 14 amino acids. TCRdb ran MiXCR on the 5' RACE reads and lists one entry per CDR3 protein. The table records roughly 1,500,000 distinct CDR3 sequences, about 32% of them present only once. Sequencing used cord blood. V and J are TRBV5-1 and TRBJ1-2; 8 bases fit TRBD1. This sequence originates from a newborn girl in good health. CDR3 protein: CASSPAQGAHGYTF. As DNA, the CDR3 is TGCGCCAGCTCCCCAGCCCAGGGGGCGCATGGCTACACCTTC.